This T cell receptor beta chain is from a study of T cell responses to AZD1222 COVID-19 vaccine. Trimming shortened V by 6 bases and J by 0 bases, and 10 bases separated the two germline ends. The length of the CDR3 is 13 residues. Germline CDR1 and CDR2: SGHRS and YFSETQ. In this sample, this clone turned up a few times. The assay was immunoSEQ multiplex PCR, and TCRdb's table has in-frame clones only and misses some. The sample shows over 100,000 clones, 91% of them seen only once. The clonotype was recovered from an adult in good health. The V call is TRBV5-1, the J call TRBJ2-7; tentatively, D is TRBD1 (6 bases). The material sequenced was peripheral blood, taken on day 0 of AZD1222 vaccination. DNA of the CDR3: TGCGCCAGCACACGGGACAACTCCTACGAGCAGTACTTC. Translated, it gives CASTRDNSYEQYF.